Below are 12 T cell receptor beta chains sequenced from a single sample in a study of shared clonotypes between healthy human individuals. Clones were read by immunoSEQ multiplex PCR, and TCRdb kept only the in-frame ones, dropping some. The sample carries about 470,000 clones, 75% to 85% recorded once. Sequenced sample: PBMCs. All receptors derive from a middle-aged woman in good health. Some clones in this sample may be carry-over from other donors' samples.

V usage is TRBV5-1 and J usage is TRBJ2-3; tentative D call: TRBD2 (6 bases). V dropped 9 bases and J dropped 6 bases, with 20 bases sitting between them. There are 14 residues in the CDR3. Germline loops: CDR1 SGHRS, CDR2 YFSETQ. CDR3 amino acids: CATTWGGKRDTQYF. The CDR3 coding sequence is TGCGCCACCACATGGGGCGGGAAGCGCGATACGCAGTATTTT.

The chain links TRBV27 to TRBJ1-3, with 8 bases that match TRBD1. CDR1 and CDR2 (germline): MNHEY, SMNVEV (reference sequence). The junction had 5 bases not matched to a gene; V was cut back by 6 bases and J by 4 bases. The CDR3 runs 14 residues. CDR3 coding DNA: TGTGCCAGCAGCCCGGACAGGGTGGGAAACACCATATATTTT. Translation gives CASSPDRVGNTIYF.

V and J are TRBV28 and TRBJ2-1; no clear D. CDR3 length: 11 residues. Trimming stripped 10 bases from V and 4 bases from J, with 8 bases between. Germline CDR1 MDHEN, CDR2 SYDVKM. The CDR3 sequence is CATIGYNEQFF. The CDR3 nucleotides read TGTGCCACCATCGGATACAATGAGCAGTTCTTC.

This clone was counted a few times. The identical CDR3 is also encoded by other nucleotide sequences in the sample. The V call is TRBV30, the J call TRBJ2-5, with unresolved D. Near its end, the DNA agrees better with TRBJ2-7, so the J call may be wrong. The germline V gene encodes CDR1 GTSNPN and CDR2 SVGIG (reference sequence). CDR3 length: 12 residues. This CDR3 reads CAWSVREYEQYF. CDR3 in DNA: TGTGCCTGGAGTGTTAGGGAATACGAGCAGTACTTC.

CDR3 amino acids: CASSLGGTGHSGELFF. CDR3 nucleotides: TGTGCCAGCAGTTTGGGGGGGACAGGGCACTCCGGGGAGCTGTTTTTT. The chain has TRBV28 and TRBJ2-2; 9 positions match TRBD1. Germline values: CDR1 MDHEN, CDR2 SYDVKM. The ends lost 3 bases at V and 6 bases at J; junction bases unmatched: 8. The CDR3 has 16 residues.

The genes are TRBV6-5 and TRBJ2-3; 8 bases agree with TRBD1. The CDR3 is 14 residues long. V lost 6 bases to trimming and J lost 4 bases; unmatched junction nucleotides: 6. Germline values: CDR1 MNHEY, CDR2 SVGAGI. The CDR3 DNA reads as TGTGCCAGCAGCCGGGGACAGGCTGCAGATACGCAGTATTTT. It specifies CASSRGQAADTQYF.

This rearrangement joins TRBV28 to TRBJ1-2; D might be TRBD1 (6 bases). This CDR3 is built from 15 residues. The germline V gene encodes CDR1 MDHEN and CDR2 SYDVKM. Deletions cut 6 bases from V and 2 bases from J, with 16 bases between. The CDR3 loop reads CASRTGAPSNYGYTF. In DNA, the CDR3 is TGTGCCAGCAGGACGGGGGCGCCCTCGAACTATGGCTACACCTTC.

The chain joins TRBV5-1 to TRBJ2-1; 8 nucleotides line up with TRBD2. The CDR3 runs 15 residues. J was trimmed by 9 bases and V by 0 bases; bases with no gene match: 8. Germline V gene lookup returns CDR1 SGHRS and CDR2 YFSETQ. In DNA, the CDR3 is TGCGCCAGCAGCTTGGACCAGCGGGAGTTGGGTGAGCAGTTCTTC. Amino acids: CASSLDQRELGEQFF. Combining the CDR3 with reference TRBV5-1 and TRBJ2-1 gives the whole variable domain KAGVTQTPRYLIKTRGQQVTLSCSPISGHRSVSWYQQTPGQGLQFLFEYFSETQRNKGNFPGRFSGRQFSNSRSEMNVSTLELGDSALYLCASSLDQRELGEQFFGPGTRLTVL.

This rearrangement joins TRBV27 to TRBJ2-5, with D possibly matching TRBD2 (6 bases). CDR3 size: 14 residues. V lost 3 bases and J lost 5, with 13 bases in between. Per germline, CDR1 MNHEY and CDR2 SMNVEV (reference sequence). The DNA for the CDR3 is TGTGCCAGCAGTTTCGGGACTCTCTCGGAGACCCAGTACTTC. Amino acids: CASSFGTLSETQYF.

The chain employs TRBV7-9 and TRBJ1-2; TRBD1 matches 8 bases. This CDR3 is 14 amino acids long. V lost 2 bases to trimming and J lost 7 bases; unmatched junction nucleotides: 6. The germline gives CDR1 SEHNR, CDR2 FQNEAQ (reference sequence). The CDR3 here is CASSLTGQGRGYTF. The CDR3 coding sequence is TGTGCCAGCAGCTTAACTGGACAGGGTCGTGGCTACACCTTC.

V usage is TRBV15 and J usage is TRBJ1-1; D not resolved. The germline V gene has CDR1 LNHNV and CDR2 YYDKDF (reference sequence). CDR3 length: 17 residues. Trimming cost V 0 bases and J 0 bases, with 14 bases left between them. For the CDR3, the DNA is TGTGCCACCAGCAGAGATCTCTTCGGGCAGATGAACACTGAAGCTTTCTTT. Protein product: CATSRDLFGQMNTEAFF.

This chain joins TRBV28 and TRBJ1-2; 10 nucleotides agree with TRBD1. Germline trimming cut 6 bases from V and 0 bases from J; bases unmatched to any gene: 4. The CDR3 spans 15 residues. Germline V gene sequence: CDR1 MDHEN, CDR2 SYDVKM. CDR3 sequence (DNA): TGTGCCAGCAGCGGGACAGGGGCCTCTAACTATGGCTACACCTTC. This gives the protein CASSGTGASNYGYTF.